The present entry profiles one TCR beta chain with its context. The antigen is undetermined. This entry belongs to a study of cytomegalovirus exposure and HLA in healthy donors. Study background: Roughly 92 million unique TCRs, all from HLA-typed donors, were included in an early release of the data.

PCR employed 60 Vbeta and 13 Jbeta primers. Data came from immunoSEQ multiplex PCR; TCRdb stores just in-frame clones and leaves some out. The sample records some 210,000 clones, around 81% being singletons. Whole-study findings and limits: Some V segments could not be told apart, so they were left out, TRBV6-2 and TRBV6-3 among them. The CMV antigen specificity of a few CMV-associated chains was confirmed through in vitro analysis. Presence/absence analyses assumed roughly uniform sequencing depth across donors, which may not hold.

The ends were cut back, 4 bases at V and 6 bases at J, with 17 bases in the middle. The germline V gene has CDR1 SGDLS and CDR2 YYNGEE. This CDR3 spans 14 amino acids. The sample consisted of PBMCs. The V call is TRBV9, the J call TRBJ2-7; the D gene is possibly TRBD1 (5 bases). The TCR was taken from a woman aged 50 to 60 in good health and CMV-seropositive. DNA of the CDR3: TGTGCCAGCAGCCCCCGACAGTCTTACTCCGAGCAGTACTTC. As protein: CASSPRQSYSEQYF.